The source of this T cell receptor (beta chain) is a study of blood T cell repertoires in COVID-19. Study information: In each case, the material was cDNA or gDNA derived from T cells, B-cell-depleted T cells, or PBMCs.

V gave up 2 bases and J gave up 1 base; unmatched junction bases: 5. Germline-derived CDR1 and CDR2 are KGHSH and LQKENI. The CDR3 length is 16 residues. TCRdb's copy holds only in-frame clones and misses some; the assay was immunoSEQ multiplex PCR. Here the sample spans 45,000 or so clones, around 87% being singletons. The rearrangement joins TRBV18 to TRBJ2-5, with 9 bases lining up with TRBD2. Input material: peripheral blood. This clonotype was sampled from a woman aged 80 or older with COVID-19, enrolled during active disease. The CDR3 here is CASSPSPAGGQETQYF. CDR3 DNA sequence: TGTGCCAGCTCACCATCCCCAGCGGGGGGCCAAGAGACCCAGTACTTC.